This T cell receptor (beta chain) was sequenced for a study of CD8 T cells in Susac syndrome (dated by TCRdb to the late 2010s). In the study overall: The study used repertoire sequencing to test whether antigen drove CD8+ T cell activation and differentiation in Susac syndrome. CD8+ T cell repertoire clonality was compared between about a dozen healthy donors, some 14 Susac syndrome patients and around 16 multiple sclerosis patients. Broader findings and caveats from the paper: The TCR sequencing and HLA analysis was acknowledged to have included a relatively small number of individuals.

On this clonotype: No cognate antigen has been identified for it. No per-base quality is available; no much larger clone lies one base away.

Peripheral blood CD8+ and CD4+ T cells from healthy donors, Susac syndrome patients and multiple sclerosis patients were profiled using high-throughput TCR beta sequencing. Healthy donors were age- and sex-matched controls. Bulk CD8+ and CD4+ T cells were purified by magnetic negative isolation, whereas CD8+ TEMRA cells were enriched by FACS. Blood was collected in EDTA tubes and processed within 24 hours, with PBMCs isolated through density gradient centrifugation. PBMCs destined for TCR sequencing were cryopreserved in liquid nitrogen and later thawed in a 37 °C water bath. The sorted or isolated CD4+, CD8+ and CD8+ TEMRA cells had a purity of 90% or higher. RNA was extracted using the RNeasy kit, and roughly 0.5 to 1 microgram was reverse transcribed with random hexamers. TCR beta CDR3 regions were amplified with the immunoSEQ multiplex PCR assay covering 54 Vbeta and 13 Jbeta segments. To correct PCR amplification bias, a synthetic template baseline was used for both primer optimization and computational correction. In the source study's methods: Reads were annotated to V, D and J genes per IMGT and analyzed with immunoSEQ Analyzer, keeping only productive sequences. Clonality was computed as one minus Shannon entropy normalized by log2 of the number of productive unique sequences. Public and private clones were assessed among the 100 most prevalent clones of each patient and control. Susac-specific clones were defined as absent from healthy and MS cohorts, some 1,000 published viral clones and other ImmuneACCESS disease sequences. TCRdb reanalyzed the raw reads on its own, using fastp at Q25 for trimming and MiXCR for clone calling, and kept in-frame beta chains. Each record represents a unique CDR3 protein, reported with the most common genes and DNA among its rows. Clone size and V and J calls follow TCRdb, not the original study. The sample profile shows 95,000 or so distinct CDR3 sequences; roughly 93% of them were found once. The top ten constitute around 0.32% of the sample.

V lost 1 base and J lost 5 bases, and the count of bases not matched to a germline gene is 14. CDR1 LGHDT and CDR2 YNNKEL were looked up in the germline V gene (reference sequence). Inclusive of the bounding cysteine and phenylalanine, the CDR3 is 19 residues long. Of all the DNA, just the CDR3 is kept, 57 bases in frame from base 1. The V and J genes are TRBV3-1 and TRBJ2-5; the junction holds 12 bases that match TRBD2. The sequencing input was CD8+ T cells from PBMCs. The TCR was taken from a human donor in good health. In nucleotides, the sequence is TGTGCCAGCAGCCAAGTGGCACTAGCGACTAGCGGGGGCTTGGAGACCCAGTACTTC. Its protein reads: CASSQVALATSGGLETQYF.